The entry below describes one TCR beta chain. Its antigen is unknown. No base-level quality is on record; no much larger clone is a single base apart. This sample is part of a study of control samples from healthy donors and cancer patients (dated by TCRdb to about 2020). The library was obtained by the immunoSEQ multiplex PCR assay. This is the immuneACCESS table as TCRdb keeps it, with only in-frame sequences that have V and J called. A part of the clones is gone; compared with another copy, unresolved V genes explain less than half, and the rest is unexplained. Across this sample there are 200,000 to 250,000 clones, with roughly 94% seen only once. Of the sample, 1.5% is held by the ten largest clones. V is pared back by 4 bases and J by 0 bases, with 9 bases lying between the germline termini. The germline V gene provides CDR1 KGHSH and CDR2 LQKENI. CDR3 length: 15 amino acids, cysteine to phenylalanine. Of the read, only the CDR3 DNA is kept; its 45 bases are in frame from base 1.

This sequence uses TRBV18 and TRBJ1-4; TRBD1 might be the D gene, on 5 matching bases. This clonotype originated in a man between 50 and 59 years old in good health. Sequenced material: blood. The nucleotide sequence is given as TGTGCCAGCTCACGGGGGGACGCAACTAATGAAAAACTGTTTTTT. Its protein reads: CASSRGDATNEKLFF.